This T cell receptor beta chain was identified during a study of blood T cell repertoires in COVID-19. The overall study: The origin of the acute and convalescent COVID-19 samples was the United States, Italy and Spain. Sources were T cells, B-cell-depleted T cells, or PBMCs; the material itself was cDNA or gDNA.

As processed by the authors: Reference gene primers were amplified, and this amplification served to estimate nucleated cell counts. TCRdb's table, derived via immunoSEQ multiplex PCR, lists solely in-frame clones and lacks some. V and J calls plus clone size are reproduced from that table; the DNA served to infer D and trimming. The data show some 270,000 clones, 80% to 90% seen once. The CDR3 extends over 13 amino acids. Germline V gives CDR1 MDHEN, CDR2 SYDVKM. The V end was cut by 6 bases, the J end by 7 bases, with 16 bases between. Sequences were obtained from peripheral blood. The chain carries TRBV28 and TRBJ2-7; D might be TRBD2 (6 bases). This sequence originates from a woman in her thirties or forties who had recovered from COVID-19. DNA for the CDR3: TGTGCCAGCAGAACAACGGGGGTTTGGGAGCAGTACTTC. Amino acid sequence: CASRTTGVWEQYF.